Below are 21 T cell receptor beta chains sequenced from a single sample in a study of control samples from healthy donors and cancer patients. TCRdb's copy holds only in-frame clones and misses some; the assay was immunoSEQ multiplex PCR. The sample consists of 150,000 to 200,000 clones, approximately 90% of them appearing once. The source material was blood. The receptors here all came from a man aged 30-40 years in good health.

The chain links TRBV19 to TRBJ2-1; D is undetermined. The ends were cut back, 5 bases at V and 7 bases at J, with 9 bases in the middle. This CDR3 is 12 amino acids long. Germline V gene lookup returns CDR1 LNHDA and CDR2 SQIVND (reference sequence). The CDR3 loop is CASSPTKNEQFF. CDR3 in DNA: TGTGCCAGTAGTCCCACGAAGAATGAGCAGTTCTTC.

The CDR3 loop reads CASSPWSNSYEQYF. In nucleotides, the CDR3 is TGTGCCAGCAGCCCGTGGAGTAACTCCTACGAGCAGTACTTC. The chain couples TRBV5-5 to TRBJ2-7; D ambiguous. The CDR3 loop spans 14 amino acids. Per the germline V gene, CDR1 is SGHKS and CDR2 is YYEKEE (reference sequence). The V and J ends lost 4 bases and 0 bases respectively, with 11 bases between them.

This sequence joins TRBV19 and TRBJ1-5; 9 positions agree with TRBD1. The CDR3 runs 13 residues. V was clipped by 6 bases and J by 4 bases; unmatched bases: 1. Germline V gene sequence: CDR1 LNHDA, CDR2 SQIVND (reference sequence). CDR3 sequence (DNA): TGTGCCAGTAGCGGGACAGGGAATCAGCCCCAGCATTTT. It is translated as CASSGTGNQPQHF.

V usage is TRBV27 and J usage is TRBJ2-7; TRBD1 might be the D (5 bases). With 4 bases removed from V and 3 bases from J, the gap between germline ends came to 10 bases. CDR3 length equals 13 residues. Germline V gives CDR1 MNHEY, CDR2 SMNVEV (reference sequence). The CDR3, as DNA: TGTGCCAGCAGTTATACCCAGGGCTACGAGCAGTACTTC. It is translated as CASSYTQGYEQYF.

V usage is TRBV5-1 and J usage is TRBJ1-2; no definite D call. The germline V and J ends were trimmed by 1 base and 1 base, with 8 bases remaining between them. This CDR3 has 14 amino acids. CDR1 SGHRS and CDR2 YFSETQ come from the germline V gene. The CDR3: CASSLTWDNYGYTF. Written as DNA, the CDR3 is TGCGCCAGCAGCTTGACTTGGGATAACTATGGCTACACCTTC.

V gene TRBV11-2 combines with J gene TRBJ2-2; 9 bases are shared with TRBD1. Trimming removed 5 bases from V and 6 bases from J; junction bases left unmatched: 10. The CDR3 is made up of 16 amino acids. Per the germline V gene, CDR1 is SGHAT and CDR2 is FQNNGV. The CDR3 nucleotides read TGTGCCAGCAGCACCTGGACAGGGGAAAAAGCCGGGGAGCTGTTTTTT. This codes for CASSTWTGEKAGELFF.

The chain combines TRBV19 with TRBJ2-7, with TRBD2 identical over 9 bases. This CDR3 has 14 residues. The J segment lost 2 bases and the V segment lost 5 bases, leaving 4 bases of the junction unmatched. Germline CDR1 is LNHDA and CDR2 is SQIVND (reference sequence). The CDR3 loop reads CASSEVAGAYEQYF. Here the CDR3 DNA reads TGTGCCAGTAGTGAGGTAGCGGGAGCCTACGAGCAGTACTTC.

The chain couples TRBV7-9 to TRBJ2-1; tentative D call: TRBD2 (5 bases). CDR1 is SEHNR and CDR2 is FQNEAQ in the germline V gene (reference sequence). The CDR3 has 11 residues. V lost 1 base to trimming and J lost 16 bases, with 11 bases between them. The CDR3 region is CASSLGRSGFF. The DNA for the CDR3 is TGTGCCAGCAGCTTAGGAAGAAGCGGTTTCTTC.

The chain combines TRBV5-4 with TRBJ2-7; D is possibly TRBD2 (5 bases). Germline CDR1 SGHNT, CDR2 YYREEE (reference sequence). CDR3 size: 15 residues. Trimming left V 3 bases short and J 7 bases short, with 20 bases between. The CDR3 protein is CASSSPGPGSREQYF. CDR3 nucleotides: TGTGCCAGCAGCTCGCCGGGCCCGGGATCGAGGGAGCAGTACTTC.

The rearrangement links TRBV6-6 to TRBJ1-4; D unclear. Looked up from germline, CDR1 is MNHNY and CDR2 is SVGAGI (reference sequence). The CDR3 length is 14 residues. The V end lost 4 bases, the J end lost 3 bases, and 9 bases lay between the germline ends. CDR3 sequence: CASSSRASNEKLFF. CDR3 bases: TGTGCCAGCAGTTCCCGGGCTTCTAATGAAAAACTGTTTTTT.

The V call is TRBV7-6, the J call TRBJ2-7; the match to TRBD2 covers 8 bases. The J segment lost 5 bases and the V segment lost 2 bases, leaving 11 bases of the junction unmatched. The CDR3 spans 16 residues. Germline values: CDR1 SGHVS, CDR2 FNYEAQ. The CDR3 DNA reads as TGTGCCAGCAGCTTACAGGGCCTAGCGGGTATCAACGAGCAGTACTTC. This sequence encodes CASSLQGLAGINEQYF.

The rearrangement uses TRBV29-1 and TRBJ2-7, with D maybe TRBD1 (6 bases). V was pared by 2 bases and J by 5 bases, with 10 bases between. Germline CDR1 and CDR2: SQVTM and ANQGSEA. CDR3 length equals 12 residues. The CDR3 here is CSVELGAHEQYF. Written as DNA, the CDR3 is TGCAGCGTTGAACTGGGGGCACACGAGCAGTACTTC.

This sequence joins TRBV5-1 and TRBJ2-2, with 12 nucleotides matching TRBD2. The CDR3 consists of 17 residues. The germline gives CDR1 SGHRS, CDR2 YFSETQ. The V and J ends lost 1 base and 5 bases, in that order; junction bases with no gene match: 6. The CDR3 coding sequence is TGCGCCAGCAGCTTGCCCGGACTAGCGGGACGTACCGGGGAGCTGTTTTTT. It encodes CASSLPGLAGRTGELFF.

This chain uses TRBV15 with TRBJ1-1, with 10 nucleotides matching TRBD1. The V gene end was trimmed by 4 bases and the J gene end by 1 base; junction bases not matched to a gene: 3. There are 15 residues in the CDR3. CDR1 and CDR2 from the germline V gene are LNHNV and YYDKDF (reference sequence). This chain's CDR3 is CATSNRDRGNTEAFF. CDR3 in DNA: TGTGCCACCAGCAATAGGGACAGGGGGAACACTGAAGCTTTCTTT.

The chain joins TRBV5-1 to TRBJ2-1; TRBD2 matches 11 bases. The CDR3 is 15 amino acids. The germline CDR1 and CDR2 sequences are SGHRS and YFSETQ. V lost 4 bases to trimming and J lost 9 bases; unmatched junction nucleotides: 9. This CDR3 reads CASSPVAGGASEQFF. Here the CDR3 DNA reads TGCGCCAGCAGCCCAGTAGCGGGGGGGGCAAGTGAGCAGTTCTTC.

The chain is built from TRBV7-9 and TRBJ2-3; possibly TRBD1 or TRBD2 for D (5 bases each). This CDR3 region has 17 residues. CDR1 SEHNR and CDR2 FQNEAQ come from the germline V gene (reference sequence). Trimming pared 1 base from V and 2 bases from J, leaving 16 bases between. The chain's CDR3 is CASSLVVGPGTTDTQYF. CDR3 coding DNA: TGTGCCAGCAGCTTAGTTGTGGGTCCGGGGACCACAGATACGCAGTATTTT. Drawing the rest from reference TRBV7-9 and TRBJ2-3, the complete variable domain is DTGVSQNPRHKITKRGQNVTFRCDPISEHNRLYWYRQTLGQGPEFLTYFQNEAQLEKSRLLSDRFSAERPKGSFSTLEIQRTEQGDSAMYLCASSLVVGPGTTDTQYFGPGTRLTVL.

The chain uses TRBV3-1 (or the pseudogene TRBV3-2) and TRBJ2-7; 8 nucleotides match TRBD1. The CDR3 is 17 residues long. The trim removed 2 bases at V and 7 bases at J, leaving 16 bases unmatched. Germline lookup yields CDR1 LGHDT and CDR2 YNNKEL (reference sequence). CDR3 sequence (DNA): TGTGCCAGCAGCCAAAGGGGAGAGGGCAGGGGGCTAGCTGAGCAGTACTTC. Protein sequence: CASSQRGEGRGLAEQYF.

The CDR3 loop reads CASSLAVSGANVLTF. The CDR3 DNA follows: TGCGCCAGCAGCTTGGCGGTCTCTGGGGCCAACGTCCTGACTTTC. The rearrangement uses TRBV5-1 and TRBJ2-6; no firm D call. This CDR3 region has 15 residues. V was pared by 0 bases and J by 0 bases, with 4 bases between. The V gene's germline CDR1 is SGHRS and CDR2 YFSETQ.

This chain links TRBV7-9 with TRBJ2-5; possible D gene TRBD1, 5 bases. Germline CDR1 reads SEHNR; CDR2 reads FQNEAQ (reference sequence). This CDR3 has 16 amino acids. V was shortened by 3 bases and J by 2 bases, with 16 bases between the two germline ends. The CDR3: CASSFLGAGTQETQYF. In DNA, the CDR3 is TGTGCCAGCAGCTTCCTTGGGGCAGGCACGCAAGAGACCCAGTACTTC.

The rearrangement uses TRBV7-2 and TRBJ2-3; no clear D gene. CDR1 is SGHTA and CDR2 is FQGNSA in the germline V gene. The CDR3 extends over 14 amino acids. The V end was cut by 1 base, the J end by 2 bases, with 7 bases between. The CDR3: CASSLGRHTDTQYF. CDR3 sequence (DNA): TGTGCCAGCAGCTTAGGCCGCCACACAGATACGCAGTATTTT.

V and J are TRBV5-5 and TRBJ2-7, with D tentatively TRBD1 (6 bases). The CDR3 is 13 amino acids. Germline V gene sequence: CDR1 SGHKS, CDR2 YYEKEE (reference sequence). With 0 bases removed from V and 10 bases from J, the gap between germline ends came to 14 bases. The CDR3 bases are TGTGCCAGCAGCTTGGACGGACAGCCTACACAGTACTTC. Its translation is CASSLDGQPTQYF. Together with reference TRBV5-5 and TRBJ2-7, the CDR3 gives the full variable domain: DAGVTQSPTHLIKTRGQQVTLRCSPISGHKSVSWYQQVLGQGPQFIFQYYEKEERGRGNFPDRFSARQFPNYSSELNVNALLLGDSALYLCASSLDGQPTQYFGPGTRLTVT.